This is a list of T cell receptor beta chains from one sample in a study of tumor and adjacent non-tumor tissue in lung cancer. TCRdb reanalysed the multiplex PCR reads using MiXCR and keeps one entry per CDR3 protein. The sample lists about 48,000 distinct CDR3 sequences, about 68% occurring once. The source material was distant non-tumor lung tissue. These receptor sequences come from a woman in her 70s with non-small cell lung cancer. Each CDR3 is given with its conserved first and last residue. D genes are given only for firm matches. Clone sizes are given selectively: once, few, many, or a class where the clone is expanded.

CDR3: CASSFSFLGQSNTEAFF
DNA: TGTGCCAGCAGTTTTAGTTTTTTGGGACAGAGTAACACTGAAGCTTTCTTT
V: TRBV7-8
size: once
D: TRBD1
J: TRBJ1-1

CDR3: CASSQGISGSYEQYF
DNA: TGTGCCAGCAGTCAAGGTATTAGCGGGAGTTACGAGCAATACTTC
V: TRBV6-1
size: -
D: TRBD2
J: TRBJ2-7

CDR3: CASSGGEVLPGELFF
DNA: TGTGCCAGCAGTGGGGGAGAAGTGCTTCCCGGGGAGCTGTTTTTT
V: TRBV2
size: many
D: -
J: TRBJ2-2

CDR3: CASSPPATSGNEQFF
DNA: TGTGCCAGCAGCCCACCGGCGACTAGCGGCAATGAGCAGTTCTTC
V: TRBV7-9
size: -
D: TRBD2
J: TRBJ2-1

CDR3: CASSEGAWTKAFF
DNA: TGTGCCAGTAGTGAAGGCGCGTGGACTAAAGCTTTCTTT
V: TRBV6-1
size: -
D: -
J: TRBJ1-1

CDR3: CASSRDPYEQYF
DNA: TGTGCCAGCAGCCGCGACCCCTACGAGCAGTACTTC
V: TRBV5-4
size: few
D: -
J: TRBJ2-7

CDR3: CASSTTRLGGVNVDTQYF
DNA: TGTGCTAGCAGCACAACCAGACTAGGGGGAGTTAATGTAGATACGCAGTATTTT
V: TRBV6-1
size: -
D: -
J: TRBJ2-3

CDR3: CASSLDRGRNTGELFF
DNA: TGTGCCAGCAGCCTGGACAGGGGGCGGAACACCGGGGAGCTGTTTTTT
V: TRBV7-8
size: many
D: TRBD1
J: TRBJ2-2

CDR3: CASGQEGSGRTDTQYF
DNA: TGTGCTAGCGGCCAAGAGGGCAGCGGGAGGACAGATACGCAGTATTTT
V: TRBV4-2
size: -
D: TRBD2
J: TRBJ2-3

CDR3: CARIYSISDRGSEDTQYF
DNA: TGTGCCAGGATTTACTCCATCTCGGACAGGGGTAGTGAAGATACGCAGTATTTT
V: TRBV6-6
size: -
D: TRBD1
J: TRBJ2-3

CDR3: CSVEPWRSSSQQSRETQYF
DNA: TGCAGCGTCGAGCCCTGGCGGTCGAGTTCCCAACAGAGCCGGGAGACCCAGTACTTC
V: TRBV29-1
size: -
D: -
J: TRBJ2-5

CDR3: CANSYSMGSGANVLTF
DNA: TGTGCCAACAGTTACTCGATGGGCTCCGGGGCCAACGTCCTGACATTC
V: TRBV6-5
size: -
D: -
J: TRBJ2-6

CDR3: CVNSALAGVTDTQYF
DNA: TGTGTCAACAGCGCTTTAGCAGGGGTCACAGATACGCAGTATTTT
V: TRBV11-2
size: -
D: -
J: TRBJ2-3

CDR3: CASSRTGTDTQYF
DNA: TGTGCCAGCAGTCGGACAGGGACAGATACGCAGTATTTT
V: TRBV7-3
size: -
D: TRBD1
J: TRBJ2-3

CDR3: CASSSGTSGSLRSGELFF
DNA: TGTGCCAGCAGTTCCGGGACTAGCGGGAGTCTCCGGTCCGGGGAGCTGTTTTTT
V: TRBV12-3/TRBV12-4
size: many
D: TRBD2
J: TRBJ2-2

CDR3: CTSSHTGFGNEQYF
DNA: TGTACCAGCAGTCACACAGGGTTTGGTAACGAGCAGTACTTC
V: TRBV12-3/TRBV12-4
size: -
D: -
J: TRBJ2-7

CDR3: CSAGLAGAGANVLTF
DNA: TGCAGTGCCGGACTAGCGGGAGCTGGGGCCAACGTCCTGACTTTC
V: TRBV20-1
size: many
D: TRBD2
J: TRBJ2-6

CDR3: CSVLPLEAKETQYF
DNA: TGCAGTGTTCTACCGTTGGAGGCAAAAGAGACCCAGTACTTC
V: TRBV29-1
size: -
D: -
J: TRBJ2-5

CDR3: CASSPGDFPDTQYF
DNA: TGTGCCAGTAGTCCCGGGGACTTTCCAGATACGCAGTATTTT
V: TRBV6-6
size: once
D: -
J: TRBJ2-3

CDR3: CASSLVAGTANNSPLHF
DNA: TGTGCCAGCAGCTTGGTCGCCGGGACCGCTAATAATTCACCCCTCCACTTT
V: TRBV5-5
size: many
D: -
J: TRBJ1-6

CDR3: CASSPRDFPDTQYF
DNA: TGTGCCAGCAGTCCCCGGGACTTTCCAGATACGCAGTATTTT
V: TRBV6-6
size: medium-sized
D: -
J: TRBJ2-3

CDR3: CASSLFGEGSYNEVFF
DNA: -
V: TRBV13
size: -
D: -
J: TRBJ2-1

CDR3: CASSRGAYTGELFF
DNA: TGTGCCAGCAGCCGGGGGGCCTACACCGGGGAGCTGTTTTTT
V: TRBV14
size: many
D: -
J: TRBJ2-2

CDR3: CASSTGTYNNSPLHF
DNA: TGTGCCAGCAGCACCGGGACATACAATAATTCACCCCTCCACTTT
V: TRBV28
size: many
D: -
J: TRBJ1-6

CDR3: CASRGRTTEAFF
DNA: TGTGCCAGTAGGGGGCGTACGACTGAAGCTTTCTTT
V: TRBV7-9
size: many
D: TRBD1
J: TRBJ1-1

CDR3: CASSLDAGDNEQFF
DNA: TGTGCCAGCAGCTTAGACGCCGGGGACAATGAGCAGTTCTTC
V: TRBV11-3
size: medium-sized
D: -
J: TRBJ2-1

CDR3: CASSSRGGAFF
DNA: TGTGCCAGCAGCTCCAGGGGGGGTGCGTTCTTC
V: TRBV12-3/TRBV12-4
size: medium-sized
D: -
J: TRBJ2-1

CDR3: CASSLSGVVYGYTF
DNA: TGTGCCAGTAGTCTTTCGGGAGTTGTCTATGGCTACACCTTC
V: TRBV11-1
size: -
D: -
J: TRBJ1-2

CDR3: CSTHSPGGITDTQYF
DNA: TGCAGTACGCATTCTCCGGGAGGGATCACAGATACGCAGTATTTT
V: TRBV20-1
size: few
D: TRBD2
J: TRBJ2-3

CDR3: CSASPADTQYF
DNA: TGCAGTGCTAGCCCGGCGGATACGCAGTATTTT
V: TRBV20-1
size: many
D: -
J: TRBJ2-3

CDR3: CASTRTSGSSYNEQFF
DNA: TGCGCCAGCACCAGGACTAGCGGGAGTTCCTACAATGAGCAGTTCTTC
V: TRBV4-1
size: many
D: TRBD2
J: TRBJ2-1

CDR3: CARSLGGVGTDTQYF
DNA: TGTGCTCGCAGCTTAGGAGGGGTAGGCACAGATACGCAGTATTTT
V: TRBV11-2
size: -
D: -
J: TRBJ2-3

CDR3: CATSDFGRGKTQYF
DNA: TGTGCCACCAGTGATTTCGGCAGGGGGAAGACCCAGTACTTC
V: TRBV24-1
size: -
D: TRBD1
J: TRBJ2-5

CDR3: CASSYLGRTNTEAFF
DNA: TGTGCCAGCAGTTACTTGGGGAGAACTAACACTGAAGCTTTCTTT
V: TRBV14
size: once
D: -
J: TRBJ1-1

CDR3: CASSVNGYNEQFF
DNA: TGTGCCAGCAGCGTTAATGGGTACAATGAGCAGTTCTTC
V: TRBV6-1
size: -
D: -
J: TRBJ2-1

CDR3: CANSQKGGTDTQYF
DNA: TGCGCCAACAGTCAAAAGGGGGGAACAGATACGCAGTATTTT
V: TRBV4-1
size: -
D: -
J: TRBJ2-3

CDR3: CASTIGLAGGKPPYEQYF
DNA: TGTGCCAGCACCATCGGACTAGCGGGAGGGAAACCCCCCTACGAGCAATACTTC
V: TRBV6-5
size: -
D: TRBD2
J: TRBJ2-7

CDR3: CIVGASGDDDTQYF
DNA: TGCATTGTTGGTGCTAGCGGAGATGATGATACGCAGTATTTT
V: TRBV29-1
size: -
D: TRBD2
J: TRBJ2-3